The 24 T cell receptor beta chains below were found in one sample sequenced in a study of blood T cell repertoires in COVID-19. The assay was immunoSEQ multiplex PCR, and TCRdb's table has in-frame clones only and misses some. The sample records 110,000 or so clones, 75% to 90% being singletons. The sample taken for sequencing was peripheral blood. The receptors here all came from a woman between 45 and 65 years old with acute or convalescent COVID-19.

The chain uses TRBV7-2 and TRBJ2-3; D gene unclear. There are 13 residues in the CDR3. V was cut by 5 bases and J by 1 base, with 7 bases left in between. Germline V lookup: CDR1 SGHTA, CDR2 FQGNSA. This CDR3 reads CASSADRTDTQYF. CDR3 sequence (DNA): TGTGCCAGCAGCGCGGATCGCACAGATACGCAGTATTTT.

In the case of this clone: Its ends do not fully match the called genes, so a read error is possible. The CDR3 loop is CASSLEEGFKDEQFF. The CDR3 nucleotides read TGTGCTAGCAGCTTAGAAGAGGGTTTTAAAGATGAGCAGTTCTTC. V and J are TRBV7-7 and TRBJ2-1, with a weak D call TRBD2 (5 bases). Germline assignment: CDR1 SSHAT and CDR2 FNYEAQ (reference sequence). The CDR3 extends over 15 amino acids.

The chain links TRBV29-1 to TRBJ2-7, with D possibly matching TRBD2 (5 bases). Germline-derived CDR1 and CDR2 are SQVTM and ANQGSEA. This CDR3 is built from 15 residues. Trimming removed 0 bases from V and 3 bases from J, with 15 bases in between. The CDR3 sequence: CSVEELTAGRYEQYF. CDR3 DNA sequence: TGCAGCGTTGAAGAACTGACTGCGGGCCGCTACGAGCAGTACTTC.

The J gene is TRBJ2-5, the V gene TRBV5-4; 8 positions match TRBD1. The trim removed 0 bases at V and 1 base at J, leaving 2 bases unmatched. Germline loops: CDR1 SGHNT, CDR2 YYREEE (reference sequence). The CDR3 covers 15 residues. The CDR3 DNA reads TGTGCCAGCAGCTTGGGGGACAGGAGCCAAGAGACCCAGTACTTC. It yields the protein CASSLGDRSQETQYF.

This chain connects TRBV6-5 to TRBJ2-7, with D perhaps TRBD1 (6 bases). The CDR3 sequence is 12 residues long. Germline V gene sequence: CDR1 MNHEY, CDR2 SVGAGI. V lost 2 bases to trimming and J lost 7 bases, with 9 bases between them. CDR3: CASSYTGFEQYF. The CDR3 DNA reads TGTGCCAGCAGTTACACAGGGTTTGAGCAGTACTTC.

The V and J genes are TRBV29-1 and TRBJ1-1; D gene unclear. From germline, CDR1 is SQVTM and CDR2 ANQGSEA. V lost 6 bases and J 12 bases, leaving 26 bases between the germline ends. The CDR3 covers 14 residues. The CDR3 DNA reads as TGCAGCGTAGGACTGCGATTGGCCCCCGAGACGACTTTCTTT. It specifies CSVGLRLAPETTFF.

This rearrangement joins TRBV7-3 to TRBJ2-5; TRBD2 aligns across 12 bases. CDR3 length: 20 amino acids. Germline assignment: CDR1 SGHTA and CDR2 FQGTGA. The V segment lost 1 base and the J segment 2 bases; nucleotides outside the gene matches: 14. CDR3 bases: TGTGCCAGCAGCTTAAAATCGAGGGCTAGCGGGGGGGCCCAACAAGAGACCCAGTACTTC. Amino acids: CASSLKSRASGGAQQETQYF.

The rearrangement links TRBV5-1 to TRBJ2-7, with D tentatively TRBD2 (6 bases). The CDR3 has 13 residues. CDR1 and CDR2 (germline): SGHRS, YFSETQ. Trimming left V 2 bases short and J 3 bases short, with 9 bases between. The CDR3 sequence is CASSFGTDYEQYF. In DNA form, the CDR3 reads TGCGCCAGCAGCTTTGGGACTGACTACGAGCAGTACTTC.

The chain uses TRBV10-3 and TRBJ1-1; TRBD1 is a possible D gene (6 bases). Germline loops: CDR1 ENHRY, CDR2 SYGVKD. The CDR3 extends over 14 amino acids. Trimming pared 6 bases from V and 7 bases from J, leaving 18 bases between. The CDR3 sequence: CAISSRGTPLEAFF. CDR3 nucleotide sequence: TGTGCCATCAGCAGTAGGGGGACACCCCTTGAAGCTTTCTTT.

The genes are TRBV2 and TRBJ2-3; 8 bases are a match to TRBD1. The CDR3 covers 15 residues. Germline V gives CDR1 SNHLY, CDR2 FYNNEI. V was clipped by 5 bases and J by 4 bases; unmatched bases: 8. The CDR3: CASSYTQGGADTQYF. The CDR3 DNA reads TGTGCCAGCAGTTATACACAGGGGGGCGCAGATACGCAGTATTTT.

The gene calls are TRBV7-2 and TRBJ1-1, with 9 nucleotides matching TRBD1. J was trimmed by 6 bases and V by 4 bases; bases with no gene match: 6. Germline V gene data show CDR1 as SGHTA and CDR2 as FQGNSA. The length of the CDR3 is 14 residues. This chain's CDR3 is CASSSTGGRAEAFF. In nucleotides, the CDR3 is TGTGCCAGCAGCTCAACAGGGGGCAGAGCTGAAGCTTTCTTT.

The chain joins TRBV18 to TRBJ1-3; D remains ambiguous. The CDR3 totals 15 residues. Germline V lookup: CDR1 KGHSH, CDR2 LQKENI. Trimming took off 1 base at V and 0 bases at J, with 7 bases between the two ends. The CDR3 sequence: CASSPLQSSGNTIYF. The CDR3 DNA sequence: TGTGCCAGCTCACCACTACAGAGCTCTGGAAACACCATATATTTT.

CDR3 sequence (DNA): TGTGCCAGCAGCTCGGCTGGGACAGTCTTACCGCTCTACACCTTC. This sequence encodes CASSSAGTVLPLYTF. The V gene is TRBV11-3, the J gene TRBJ1-2; 7 bases match TRBD1. Losses at the gene ends were 4 bases for V and 10 bases for J; bases not matched to a gene: 15. CDR3 size: 15 residues. Germline assignment: CDR1 SGHNT and CDR2 YENEEA.

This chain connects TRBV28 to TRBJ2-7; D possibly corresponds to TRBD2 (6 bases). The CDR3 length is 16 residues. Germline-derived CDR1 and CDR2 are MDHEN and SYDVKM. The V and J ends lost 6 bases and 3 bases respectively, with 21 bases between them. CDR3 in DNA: TGTGCCAGCAGCCCCGGCCTTGGAGGGGTAAACTACGAGCAGTACTTC. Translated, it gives CASSPGLGGVNYEQYF.

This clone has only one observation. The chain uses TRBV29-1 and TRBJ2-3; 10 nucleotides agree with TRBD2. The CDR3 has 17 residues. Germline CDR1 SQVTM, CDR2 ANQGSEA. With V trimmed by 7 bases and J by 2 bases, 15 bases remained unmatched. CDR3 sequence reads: CSAGSGRAGVSTDTQYF. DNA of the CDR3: TGCAGCGCAGGAAGCGGGAGGGCAGGCGTTTCCACAGATACGCAGTATTTT.

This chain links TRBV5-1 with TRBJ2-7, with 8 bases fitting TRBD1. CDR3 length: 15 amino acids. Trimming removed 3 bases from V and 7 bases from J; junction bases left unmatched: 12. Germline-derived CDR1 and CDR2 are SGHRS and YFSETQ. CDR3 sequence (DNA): TGCGCCAGCAGCTGGACAGGGCGAGACCCCAGGGAGCAGTACTTC. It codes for CASSWTGRDPREQYF. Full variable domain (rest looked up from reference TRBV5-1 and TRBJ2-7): KAGVTQTPRYLIKTRGQQVTLSCSPISGHRSVSWYQQTPGQGLQFLFEYFSETQRNKGNFPGRFSGRQFSNSRSEMNVSTLELGDSALYLCASSWTGRDPREQYFGPGTRLTVT.

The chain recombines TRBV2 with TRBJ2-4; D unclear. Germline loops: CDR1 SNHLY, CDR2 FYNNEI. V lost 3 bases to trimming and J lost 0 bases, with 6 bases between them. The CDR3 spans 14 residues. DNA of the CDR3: TGTGCCAGCAGTGATGAACTAGCCAAAAACATTCAGTACTTC. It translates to CASSDELAKNIQYF.

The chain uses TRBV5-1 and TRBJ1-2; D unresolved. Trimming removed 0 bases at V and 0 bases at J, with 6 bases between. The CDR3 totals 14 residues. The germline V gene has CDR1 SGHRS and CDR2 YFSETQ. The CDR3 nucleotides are TGCGCCAGCAGCTTGGCTCGGTCTAACTATGGCTACACCTTC. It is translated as CASSLARSNYGYTF.

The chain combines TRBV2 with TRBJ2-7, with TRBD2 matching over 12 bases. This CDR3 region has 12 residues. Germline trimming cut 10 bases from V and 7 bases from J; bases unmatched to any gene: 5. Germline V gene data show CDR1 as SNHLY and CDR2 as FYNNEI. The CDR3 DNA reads TGTGCCACCTCAACTAGCGGGGGGGAGCAGTACTTC. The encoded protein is CATSTSGGEQYF.

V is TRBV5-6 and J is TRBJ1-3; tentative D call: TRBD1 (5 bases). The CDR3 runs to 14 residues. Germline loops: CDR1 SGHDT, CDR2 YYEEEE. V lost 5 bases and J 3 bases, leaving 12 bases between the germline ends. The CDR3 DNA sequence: TGTGCCAGCAGTCTCGACGGGGGTGGAAACACCATATATTTT. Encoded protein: CASSLDGGGNTIYF. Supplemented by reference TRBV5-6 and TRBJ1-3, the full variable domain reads DAGVTQSPTHLIKTRGQQVTLRCSPKSGHDTVSWYQQALGQGPQFIFQYYEEEERQRGNFPDRFSGHQFPNYSSELNVNALLLGDSALYLCASSLDGGGNTIYFGEGSWLTVV.

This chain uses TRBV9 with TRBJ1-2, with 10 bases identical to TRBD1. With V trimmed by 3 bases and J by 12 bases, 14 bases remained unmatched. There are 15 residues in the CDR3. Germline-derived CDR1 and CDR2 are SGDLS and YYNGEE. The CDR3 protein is CASSASGTGDAPHTF. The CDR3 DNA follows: TGTGCCAGCAGCGCCTCCGGGACAGGGGACGCCCCGCACACCTTC.

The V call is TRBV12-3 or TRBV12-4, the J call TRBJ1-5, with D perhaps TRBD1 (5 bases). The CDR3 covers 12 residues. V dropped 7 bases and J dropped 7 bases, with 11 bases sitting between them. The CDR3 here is CASTFGGQPQHF. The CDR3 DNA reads TGTGCCAGCACGTTTGGGGGGCAGCCCCAGCATTTT.

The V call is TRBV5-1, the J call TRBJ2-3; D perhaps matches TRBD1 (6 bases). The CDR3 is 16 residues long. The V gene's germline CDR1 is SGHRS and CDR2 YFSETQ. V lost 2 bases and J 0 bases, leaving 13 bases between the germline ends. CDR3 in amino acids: CASSLSWGPSTDTQYF. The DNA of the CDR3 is TGCGCCAGCAGCTTAAGTTGGGGGCCCAGCACAGATACGCAGTATTTT.

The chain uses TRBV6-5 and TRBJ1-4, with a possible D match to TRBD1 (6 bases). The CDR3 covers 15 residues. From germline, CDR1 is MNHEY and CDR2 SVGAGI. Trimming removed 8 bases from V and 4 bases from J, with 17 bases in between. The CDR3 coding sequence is TGTGCCAGCCTCTACCGGGGCAGGGGTAATGAAAAACTGTTTTTT. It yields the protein CASLYRGRGNEKLFF.